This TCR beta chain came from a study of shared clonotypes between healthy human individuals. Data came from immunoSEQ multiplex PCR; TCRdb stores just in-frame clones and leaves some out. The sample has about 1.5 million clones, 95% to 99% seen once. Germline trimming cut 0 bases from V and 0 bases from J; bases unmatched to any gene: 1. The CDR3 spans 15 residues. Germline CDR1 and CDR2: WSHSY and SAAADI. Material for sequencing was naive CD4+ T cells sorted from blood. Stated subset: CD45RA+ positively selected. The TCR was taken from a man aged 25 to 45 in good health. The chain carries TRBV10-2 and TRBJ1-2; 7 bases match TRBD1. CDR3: CASSESRGSNYGYTF. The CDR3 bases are TGCGCCAGCAGTGAGTCCAGGGGGTCTAACTATGGCTACACCTTC.